This T cell receptor (beta chain) stems from a study of blood T cell repertoires in COVID-19 (TCRdb year 2020). Regarding the complete study: Samples from collaborators originated in the United States, Italy and Spain and spanned both the acute and convalescent phases of COVID-19. The dataset comprised deeply sampled blood TCRbeta repertoires from subjects exposed to, actively infected with, or recovered from COVID-19. The samples were drawn from two sources: the first 160 participants of the ongoing ImmuneRACE study, and 950 to 1,500 subjects contributed by 6 global collaborators. Where available, HLA class I and class II types were taken from metadata supplied by the sample provider and were not determined by assay-based typing. A freely available public database, intended as a resource for researchers studying the immune response to SARS-CoV-2, is where the repertoires were released. The material from the prospective study consisted of cDNA or gDNA derived from T cells, B-cell-depleted T cells, or PBMCs. Sample metadata almost always included a de-identified subject ID, COVID-19 status, age in years and sex.

A second Seattle source provided samples from volunteer blood donors who had recovered from COVID-19. The collaborating institutions used their own protocols to collect whole blood in K2EDTA tubes. For TCRbeta analysis, collaborators shipped samples in one of three forms: frozen whole blood, isolated PBMCs, or DNA extracted from either of those sample types. From its cysteine to its phenylalanine, the CDR3 spans 13 amino acids. The kept DNA is CDR3 alone, 39 bases in frame from the first base. Clipping removes 5 bases from V and 6 bases from J, with 6 as the unmatched junction base count. CDR1 SGHTA and CDR2 FQGNSA are derived from the germline V gene. TCRbeta CDR3 regions were amplified from genomic DNA by means of the immunoSEQ Assay, a bias-controlled multiplex PCR. The authors processed their data as follows. Nucleated cell counts per sample were estimated from amplification of reference gene primers within the assay. To quantify the absolute abundance of each unique TCRbeta CDR3 rearrangement, sequence reads were collapsed and filtered. For each sample, productive Simpson clonality was calculated by taking the square root of Simpson's diversity index across productive rearrangements. Imported from immuneACCESS, the table was reduced by TCRdb to in-frame sequences with V and J called. These copies leave out some clones; in studies compared against another copy, an unresolved V gene accounts for under half, and the cause of the remainder is not known. Clonal size and the V and J genes are those of that table, whereas D and trimming came from the DNA. The sample profile shows about 120,000 clones; about 88% of them were found once. The top ten clonotypes cover roughly 8.4% of the sample.

Results and caveats for the whole study, not just this receptor: Clinical and demographic metadata were provided uncurated, with the amount varying by source and participant.

Of note for this clone: Its specific antigen is unknown. Base-call qualities are not available, and no considerably larger clone is one nucleotide away.

This receptor was obtained from a woman aged 70-85 years who had recovered from COVID-19. Rearrangement joined TRBV7-2 to TRBJ1-2; TRBD1 agrees with 7 junctional bases. Sample: peripheral blood. The sequenced DNA is TGTGCCAGCAGCCCCGACAGGGATCATGGCTACACCTTC. The resulting protein is CASSPDRDHGYTF. The variable domain in full, with residues beyond the CDR3 obtained from the reference TRBV7-2 and TRBJ1-2 genes, is GAGVSQSPSNKVTEKGKDVELRCDPISGHTALYWYRQSLGQGLEFLIYFQGNSAPDKSGLPSDRFSAERTGGSVSTLTIQRTQQEDSAVYLCASSPDRDHGYTFGSGTRLTVV.